Below are 6 T cell receptor beta chains sequenced from a single sample in a study of control samples from healthy donors and cancer patients. Repertoires were generated with immunoSEQ multiplex PCR, while TCRdb's copy carries only in-frame clones and drops some. The sample shows 200,000 or so clones, roughly 94% of them seen only once. Sequencing was performed on blood. Receptors originate from a man between 45 and 60 years old in good health.

V usage is TRBV5-5 and J usage is TRBJ1-4; D is possibly TRBD1 (5 bases). The V gene lost 4 bases and the J gene lost 0 bases, with 10 bases spanning the gap. The germline V gene encodes CDR1 SGHKS and CDR2 YYEKEE (reference sequence). The CDR3 covers 15 residues. CDR3 amino acids: CASSQWGATNEKLFF. CDR3 coding DNA: TGTGCCAGCAGCCAGTGGGGGGCAACTAATGAAAAACTGTTTTTT.

The chain has TRBV3-1 (or the pseudogene TRBV3-2) and TRBJ2-7, with 7 bases matching TRBD1. The CDR3 extends over 13 amino acids. The V segment lost 9 bases and the J segment 4 bases; nucleotides outside the gene matches: 9. Germline-derived CDR1 and CDR2 are LGHDT and YNNKEL (reference sequence). The CDR3 loop reads CARPGTEVYEQYF. The CDR3 bases are TGTGCCAGACCCGGGACAGAAGTATACGAGCAGTACTTC.

This sequence joins TRBV30 and TRBJ2-3, with D unclear. Germline-derived CDR1 and CDR2 are GTSNPN and SVGIG (reference sequence). Trimming took 1 base from V and 6 from J, leaving 5 bases between them. This CDR3 is 11 amino acids long. For the CDR3, the DNA is TGTGCCTGGAGTGCGGAGGATACGCAGTATTTT. This translates into CAWSAEDTQYF.

This sequence joins TRBV19 and TRBJ1-5; TRBD1 agrees at 8 bases. The CDR3 contains 17 residues. Losses at the gene ends were 4 bases for V and 0 bases for J; bases not matched to a gene: 8. Germline V gene data show CDR1 as LNHDA and CDR2 as SQIVND (reference sequence). In DNA, the CDR3 is TGTGCCAGTAGTAGAAGACAGGGGTCTTTTAGCAATCAGCCCCAGCATTTT. Its protein product is CASSRRQGSFSNQPQHF.

The rearrangement uses TRBV28 and TRBJ1-4; tentatively, D is TRBD1 (6 bases). Trimming took 8 bases from V and 0 from J, leaving 10 bases between them. The CDR3 is 14 residues long. Per germline, CDR1 MDHEN and CDR2 SYDVKM. Here the CDR3 DNA reads TGTGCCAGCCAAGCAGGGGCAACTAATGAAAAACTGTTTTTT. Its protein product is CASQAGATNEKLFF.

This chain joins TRBV18 and TRBJ1-4; D gene ambiguous. Germline lookup yields CDR1 KGHSH and CDR2 LQKENI. The CDR3 length is 14 residues. The V end lost 8 bases, the J end lost 0 bases, and 10 bases lay between the germline ends. CDR3 sequence: CASASTATNEKLFF. DNA of the CDR3: TGTGCCAGCGCCTCGACCGCAACTAATGAAAAACTGTTTTTT.